One sample yielded the 18 T cell receptor beta chains listed below, sequenced in a study of blood T cell repertoires in COVID-19. The protocol was immunoSEQ multiplex PCR, while the TCRdb copy is restricted to in-frame clones and leaves out a portion. The sample shows about 120,000 clones, roughly 85% of them seen only once. Input material: peripheral blood. These receptors all come from a middle-aged man with acute or convalescent COVID-19.

The rearrangement uses TRBV7-2 and TRBJ2-3, with 7 bases identical to TRBD2. Germline V gene lookup returns CDR1 SGHTA and CDR2 FQGNSA. The V segment lost 5 bases and the J segment 8 bases; nucleotides outside the gene matches: 16. The length of the CDR3 is 16 residues. CDR3 DNA: TGTGCCAGCAGCATCCCGACTAGCTATCCGCGGGCTACGCAGTATTTT. Protein product: CASSIPTSYPRATQYF.

V and J are TRBV3-1 (or the pseudogene TRBV3-2) and TRBJ1-2; TRBD1 agrees at 10 bases. Germline V CDR1 and CDR2: LGHDT, YNNKEL (reference sequence). V gave up 0 bases and J gave up 8 bases; unmatched junction bases: 3. This CDR3 comprises 14 residues. In DNA form, the CDR3 reads TGTGCCAGCAGCCAAGAGGACAGGGGGGGCGGCTACACCTTC. As protein: CASSQEDRGGGYTF.

V usage is TRBV18 and J usage is TRBJ1-2; 7 positions match TRBD1. V gave up 4 bases and J gave up 3 bases; unmatched junction bases: 2. This CDR3 is built from 13 residues. Germline V gene sequence: CDR1 KGHSH, CDR2 LQKENI. The DNA for the CDR3 is TGTGCCAGCTCACGGGACAGCGACTATGGCTACACCTTC. Amino acids: CASSRDSDYGYTF.

This chain joins TRBV7-2 and TRBJ2-3; 9 bases are shared with TRBD2. The CDR3 is 15 residues long. Per germline, CDR1 SGHTA and CDR2 FQGNSA. Germline trimming cut 3 bases from V and 1 base from J; bases unmatched to any gene: 2. The CDR3 DNA follows: TGTGCCAGCAGCTTCCGGACTAGCGGCACAGATACGCAGTATTTT. Its translation is CASSFRTSGTDTQYF.

V is TRBV5-4 and J is TRBJ2-1; D gene ambiguous. The CDR3 loop spans 15 amino acids. The germline V and J ends were trimmed by 2 bases and 8 bases, with 17 bases remaining between them. Germline CDR1 and CDR2: SGHNT and YYREEE (reference sequence). The CDR3 nucleotides are TGTGCCAGCAGCTTTGAATCCCTTCTTAGTGATGAGCAGTTCTTC. Translating it yields CASSFESLLSDEQFF.

The chain is built from TRBV2 and TRBJ1-2; D perhaps matches TRBD1 (6 bases). CDR3 length: 14 amino acids. CDR1 and CDR2 (germline): SNHLY, FYNNEI. V was cut by 3 bases and J by 4 bases, with 12 bases left in between. The CDR3 coding sequence is TGTGCCAGCAGTGACAGGGGTCTAGGCTATGGCTACACCTTC. It translates to CASSDRGLGYGYTF.

The rearrangement links TRBV19 to TRBJ1-2, with a weak D call TRBD1 (5 bases). V lost 11 bases and J 3 bases, leaving 22 bases between the germline ends. The CDR3 is 15 residues long. Germline V lookup: CDR1 LNHDA, CDR2 SQIVND (reference sequence). The DNA of the CDR3 is TGTGCCGCCGAGCCCGGGGGACTGGATTACTATGGCTACACCTTC. The encoded protein is CAAEPGGLDYYGYTF. Combining the CDR3 with reference TRBV19 and TRBJ1-2 gives the whole variable domain DGGITQSPKYLFRKEGQNVTLSCEQNLNHDAMYWYRQDPGQGLRLIYYSQIVNDFQKGDIAEGYSVSREKKESFPLTVTSAQKNPTAFYLCAAEPGGLDYYGYTFGSGTRLTVV.

This sequence joins TRBV7-2 and TRBJ2-3; TRBD2 aligns across 14 bases. Losses at the gene ends were 0 bases for V and 6 bases for J; bases not matched to a gene: 5. From germline, CDR1 is SGHTA and CDR2 FQGNSA. CDR3 length: 17 amino acids. The CDR3: CASSLALGLAGVDTQYF. The CDR3 DNA sequence: TGTGCCAGCAGCTTAGCTCTGGGACTAGCGGGGGTGGATACGCAGTATTTT.

This chain links TRBV6-2 or TRBV6-3 with TRBJ2-1; TRBD2 aligns across 7 bases. V dropped 5 bases and J dropped 6; count of bases not matched to a gene: 7. CDR1 MNHEY and CDR2 SVGEGT come from the germline V gene. CDR3 length: 14 residues. DNA of the CDR3: TGTGCCAGCAGTCGGGGACTACTCTCCAATGAGCAGTTCTTC. Its protein is CASSRGLLSNEQFF.

The chain joins TRBV5-5 to TRBJ1-4; the D gene is possibly TRBD1 (5 bases). The CDR3 length is 13 residues. In germline, CDR1 is SGHKS, CDR2 YYEKEE (reference sequence). With 2 bases removed from V and 8 bases from J, the gap between germline ends came to 10 bases. The CDR3 sequence: CASSFGGGEKLFF. CDR3 sequence (DNA): TGTGCCAGCAGCTTCGGGGGAGGGGAAAAACTGTTTTTT.

The chain is built from TRBV30 and TRBJ2-7; maybe TRBD2 (6 bases). Germline CDR1 reads GTSNPN; CDR2 reads SVGIG (reference sequence). The ends were cut back, 2 bases at V and 4 bases at J, with 12 bases in the middle. CDR3 size: 13 residues. CDR3 sequence (DNA): TGTGCCTGGAGTCACAAGACTAGTTACGAGCAGTACTTC. Amino acid sequence: CAWSHKTSYEQYF.

V gene TRBV9 combines with J gene TRBJ2-3; D perhaps matches TRBD2 (6 bases). Per the germline V gene, CDR1 is SGDLS and CDR2 is YYNGEE. CDR3 length equals 12 residues. Trimming left V 3 bases short and J 4 bases short, with 6 bases between. The CDR3 DNA sequence: TGTGCCAGCAGCGGGGAGGCAGATACGCAGTATTTT. Its protein product is CASSGEADTQYF. Full variable domain (remainder filled in from reference TRBV9 and TRBJ2-3): DSGVTQTPKHLITATGQRVTLRCSPRSGDLSVYWYQQSLDQGLQFLIQYYNGEERAKGNILERFSAQQFPDLHSELNLSSLELGDSALYFCASSGEADTQYFGPGTRLTVL.

In DNA, the CDR3 is TGTGCCACCCCAACACAGGTCGGCTCCTACGAGCAGTACTTC. Its translation is CATPTQVGSYEQYF. This chain links TRBV19 with TRBJ2-7; D might be TRBD1 (5 bases). From germline, CDR1 is LNHDA and CDR2 SQIVND (reference sequence). V dropped 10 bases and J dropped 0 bases, with 16 bases sitting between them. This CDR3 region has 14 residues.

J is TRBJ1-1 and V is TRBV6-2 or TRBV6-3; weak D call: TRBD1 (6 bases). V dropped 0 bases and J dropped 5 bases, with 16 bases sitting between them. The CDR3 is made up of 16 amino acids. From germline, CDR1 is MNHEY and CDR2 SVGEGT. CDR3 nucleotides: TGTGCCAGCAGTTACTCGATTCAACAGGGTGGAACTGAAGCTTTCTTT. It encodes CASSYSIQQGGTEAFF.

This clone was detected only a few times. The chain is built from TRBV5-1 and TRBJ2-5, with D tentatively TRBD2 (6 bases). The germline CDR1 and CDR2 sequences are SGHRS and YFSETQ. V was shortened by 5 bases and J by 5 bases, with 19 bases between the two germline ends. The CDR3 is made up of 15 amino acids. CDR3 DNA: TGCGCCAGCAGTGTCGAGCTCGGGAGATGGGAGACCCAGTACTTC. It specifies CASSVELGRWETQYF.

The chain is built from TRBV27 and TRBJ1-3, with 8 nucleotides matching TRBD1. Germline V gives CDR1 MNHEY, CDR2 SMNVEV (reference sequence). The CDR3 contains 15 residues. The V gene end was trimmed by 5 bases and the J gene end by 4 bases; junction bases not matched to a gene: 7. As DNA, the CDR3 is TGTGCCAGCAGTCGTACAGGGGGAGTAGGAAACACCATATATTTT. Residues: CASSRTGGVGNTIYF.

The V call is TRBV6-5, the J call TRBJ1-2, with D unclear. The CDR3 is made up of 16 amino acids. Germline values: CDR1 MNHEY, CDR2 SVGAGI. The V gene lost 4 bases and the J gene lost 0 bases, with 15 bases spanning the gap. CDR3 loop: CASSSGALPTNYGYTF. CDR3 DNA sequence: TGTGCCAGCAGTTCAGGCGCTTTACCTACTAACTATGGCTACACCTTC.

The J gene is TRBJ1-5, the V gene TRBV6-5; TRBD1 matches 9 bases. V dropped 5 bases and J dropped 7; count of bases not matched to a gene: 9. CDR1 and CDR2 (germline): MNHEY, SVGAGI. This CDR3 spans 15 amino acids. CDR3 residues: CASSPSWDRVQPQHF. The DNA for the CDR3 is TGTGCCAGCAGTCCGTCGTGGGACAGGGTGCAGCCCCAGCATTTT.